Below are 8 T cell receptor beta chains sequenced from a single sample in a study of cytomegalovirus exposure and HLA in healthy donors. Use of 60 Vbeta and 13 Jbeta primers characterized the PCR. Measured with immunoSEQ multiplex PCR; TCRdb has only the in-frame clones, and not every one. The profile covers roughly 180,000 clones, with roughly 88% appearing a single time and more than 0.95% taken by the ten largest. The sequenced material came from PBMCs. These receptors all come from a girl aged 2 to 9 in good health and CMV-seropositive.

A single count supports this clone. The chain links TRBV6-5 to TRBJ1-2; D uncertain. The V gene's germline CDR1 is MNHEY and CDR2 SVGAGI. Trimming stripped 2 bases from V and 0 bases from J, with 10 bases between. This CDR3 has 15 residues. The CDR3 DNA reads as TGTGCCAGCAGTTACACCTATCAAGCTAACTATGGCTACACCTTC. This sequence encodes CASSYTYQANYGYTF.

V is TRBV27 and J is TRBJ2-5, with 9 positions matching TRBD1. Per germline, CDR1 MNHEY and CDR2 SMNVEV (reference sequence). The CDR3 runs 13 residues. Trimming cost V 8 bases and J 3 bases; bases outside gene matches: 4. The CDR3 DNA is TGTGCCAGCGGACAGGGGAGTGAAGAGACCCAGTACTTC. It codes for CASGQGSEETQYF.

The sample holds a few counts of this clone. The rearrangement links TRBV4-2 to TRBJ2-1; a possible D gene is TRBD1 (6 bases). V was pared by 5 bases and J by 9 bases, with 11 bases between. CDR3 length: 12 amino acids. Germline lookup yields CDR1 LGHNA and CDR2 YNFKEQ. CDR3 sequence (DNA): TGTGCCAGCAGCTCAGGGGCCGTTGAGCAGTTCTTC. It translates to CASSSGAVEQFF.

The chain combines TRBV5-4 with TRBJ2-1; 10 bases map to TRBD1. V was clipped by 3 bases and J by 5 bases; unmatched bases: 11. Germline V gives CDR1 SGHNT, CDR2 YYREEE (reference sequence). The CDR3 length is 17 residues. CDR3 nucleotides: TGTGCCAGCAGCTCACAACCGGGACAGGGGTTCGACAATGAGCAGTTCTTC. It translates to CASSSQPGQGFDNEQFF.

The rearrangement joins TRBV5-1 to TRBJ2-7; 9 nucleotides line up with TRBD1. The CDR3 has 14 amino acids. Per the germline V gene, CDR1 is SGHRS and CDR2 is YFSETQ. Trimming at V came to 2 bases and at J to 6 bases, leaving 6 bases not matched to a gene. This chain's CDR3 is CASSLPGQGSEQYF. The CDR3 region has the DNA TGCGCCAGCAGCTTACCCGGACAGGGGTCCGAGCAGTACTTC.

For the CDR3, the DNA is TGTGCCAGCAGTGGGTCTCTGGGAGAGCTTAACTATGGCTACACCTTC. It translates to CASSGSLGELNYGYTF. The chain uses TRBV6-1 and TRBJ1-2; D unresolved. This CDR3 contains 16 residues. Trimming removed 4 bases at V and 1 base at J, with 16 bases between. Per germline, CDR1 MNHNS and CDR2 SASEGT.

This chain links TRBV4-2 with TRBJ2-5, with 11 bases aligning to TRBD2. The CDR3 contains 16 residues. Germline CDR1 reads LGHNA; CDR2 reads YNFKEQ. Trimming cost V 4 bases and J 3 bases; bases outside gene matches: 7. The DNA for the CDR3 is TGTGCCAGCAGCCGCCTACTAGCGGGAGTCGAAGAGACCCAGTACTTC. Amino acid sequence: CASSRLLAGVEETQYF.

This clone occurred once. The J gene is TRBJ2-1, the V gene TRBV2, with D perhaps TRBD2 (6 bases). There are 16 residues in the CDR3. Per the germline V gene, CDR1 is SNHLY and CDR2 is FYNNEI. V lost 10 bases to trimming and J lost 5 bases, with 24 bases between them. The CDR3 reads CATGGASESANNEQFF. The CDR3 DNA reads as TGTGCCACCGGGGGAGCTAGCGAGTCAGCCAACAATGAGCAGTTCTTC.